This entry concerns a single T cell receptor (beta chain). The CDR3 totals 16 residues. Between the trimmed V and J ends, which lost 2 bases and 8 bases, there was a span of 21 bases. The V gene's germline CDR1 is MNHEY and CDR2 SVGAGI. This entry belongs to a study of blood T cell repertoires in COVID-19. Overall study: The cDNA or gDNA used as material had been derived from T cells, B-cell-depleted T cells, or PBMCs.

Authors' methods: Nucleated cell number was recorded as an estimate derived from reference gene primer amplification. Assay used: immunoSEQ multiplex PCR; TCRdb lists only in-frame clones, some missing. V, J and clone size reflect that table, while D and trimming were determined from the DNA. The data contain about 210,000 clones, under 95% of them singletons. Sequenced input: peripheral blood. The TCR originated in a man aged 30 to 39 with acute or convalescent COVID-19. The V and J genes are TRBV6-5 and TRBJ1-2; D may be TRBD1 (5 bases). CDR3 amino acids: CASSYGSGRGRRGYTF. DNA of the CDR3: TGTGCCAGCAGTTACGGGTCAGGGAGGGGTAGAAGGGGCTACACCTTC.